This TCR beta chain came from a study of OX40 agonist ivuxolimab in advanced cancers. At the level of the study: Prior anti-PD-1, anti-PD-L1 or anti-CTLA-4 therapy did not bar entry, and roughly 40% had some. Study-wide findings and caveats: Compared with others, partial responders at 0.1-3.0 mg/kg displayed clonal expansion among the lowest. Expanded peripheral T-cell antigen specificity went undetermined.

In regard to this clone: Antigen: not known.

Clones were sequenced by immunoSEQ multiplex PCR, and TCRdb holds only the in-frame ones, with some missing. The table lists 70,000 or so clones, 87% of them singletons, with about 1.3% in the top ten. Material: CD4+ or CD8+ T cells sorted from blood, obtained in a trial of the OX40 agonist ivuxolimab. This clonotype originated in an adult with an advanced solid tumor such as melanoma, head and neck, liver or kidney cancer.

CDR3 DNA: TGTGCCAGCAGCTTAGATCCCCTGCGACCAGCTTTCTTT. It codes for CASSLDPLRPAFF. This chain uses TRBV11-2 with TRBJ1-1; D ambiguous. Trimming removed 0 bases at V and 10 bases at J, with 12 bases between. Germline CDR1 reads SGHAT; CDR2 reads FQNNGV. The length of the CDR3 is 13 residues. The full variable domain, with the rest looked up from reference TRBV11-2 and TRBJ1-1, is EAGVAQSPRYKIIEKRQSVAFWCNPISGHATLYWYQQILGQGPKLLIQFQNNGVVDDSQLPKDRFSAERLKGVDSTLKIQPAKLEDSAVYLCASSLDPLRPAFFGQGTRLTVV.